The sequence of this TCR beta chain was determined in a study of Ad26.COV2.S vaccination and SARS-CoV-2 variants (dated by TCRdb to about 2021). Notes on the research overall: Donors in the vaccine arm were drawn from COV1001, a multicentre, randomized, double-blind, placebo-controlled phase I-IIa trial testing Ad26.COV2.S in healthy adults. Dosing of Ad26.COV2.S was intramuscular, at either 5x10^10 or 1x10^11 viral particles, delivered as one shot or as two shots spaced 56 days apart. TCRbeta repertoire sequencing served as the tool for gauging how specific and how broad the SARS-CoV-2-reactive T cell receptors were following Ad26.COV2.S vaccination. The TCR-sequenced set comprised approximately 32 samples: some 19 Ad26.COV2.S vaccine recipients, 5 placebo recipients and 8 SARS-CoV-2 convalescent individuals. Trial participants were randomized into five groups of five: low-dose or high-dose Ad26.COV2.S given once or twice, or placebo on both occasions. Blinding of investigators to trial group allocation was maintained during experiments and outcome assessment.

The paper as a whole reports these results and caveats: Comparable non-spike TCR breadth was observed between vaccine and placebo recipients, consistent with only spike being contained in the vaccine. It was noted by the authors that total T cell responses may have been underestimated by the TCR breadth and depth analyses. The study was not powered for comparison of responses between vaccine doses or regimens. Compared with placebo recipients, Ad26.COV2.S recipients showed higher spike-specific TCR breadth (P = 0.0014). Substantial breadth of spike-specific CD8+ and CD4+ T cell responses was reported after vaccination.

The CDR3 holds 14 amino acids from the cysteine to the phenylalanine. Only the CDR3 region is kept as DNA, spanning 42 bases read in frame from base 1. Reading the germline V gene gives CDR1 MNHEY and CDR2 SVGEGT. Concerning this clone itself: The antigen it binds to is not known. The junction departs from germline at one end; a sequencing error may be responsible.

The immunoSEQ Assay was used to sequence TCRbeta CDR3 regions. After extraction, genomic DNA underwent amplification by bias-controlled multiplex PCR, followed by high-throughput sequencing. Concerning the study's data processing: To quantify the absolute abundance of every unique TCRbeta CDR3 region, sequences were collapsed and filtered. T cell fraction was estimated by normalization of TCRbeta template counts to usable DNA, with usable DNA being measured through amplification of reference genes present in all nucleated cells. Repertoire TCRs were annotated as SARS-CoV-2-specific by exact matching of V gene, CDR3 amino acid sequence and J gene to a known reactive TCR set. The reference SARS-CoV-2 TCR set was derived from MIRA and filtered for enrichment in COVID-19-positive ImmuneCODE repertoires, a step that removed public or cross-reactive TCRs. Using the MIRA antigens, annotated TCRs were further analysed by specific ORF or by position within an ORF. Breadth was defined as the number of annotated unique rearrangements divided by the total number of unique productive rearrangements, and depth was defined as the summed frequency of the annotated unique rearrangements. Two-sided Wilcoxon rank-sum tests were applied when comparing TCR breadth between groups. TCRdb carries this immuneACCESS record with in-frame sequences only. Its versions omit some clonotypes, under half of them owing to an unresolved V gene in the studies checked, with the rest unexplained. V and J calls plus clone size are reproduced from that table; the DNA served to infer D and trimming. The sample profile shows more than 300,000 clones; 70% to 90% of them were found once. Less than 2% of the sample rests with the top ten.

This specimen's treatment or condition label, per the study, means: 15 to 20 received Ad26.COV2.S at low or high dose, single or two shots; about 5 received placebo; per-sample allocation not given. Repertoires of vaccine and placebo recipients were sequenced from samples collected on day 63 after the first injection. Between 29 July and 7 August 2020, Cohort 1b enrolled about 27 adults aged 18-55 years at one site in Boston, USA. Ad26.COV2.S consisted of a replication-incompetent adenovirus type 26 vector by which a prefusion-stabilized SARS-CoV-2 spike protein from the original Wuhan strain was expressed.

Material: peripheral blood, obtained in a trial of Ad26.COV2.S vaccine versus placebo. This receptor was identified in a person between 18 and 59 years old who received the Ad26.COV2.S COVID-19 vaccine or a placebo. This receptor chain uses TRBV6-2 or TRBV6-3 and TRBJ2-7, and 7 junction bases match TRBD2. The DNA reads as follows: TGTGCCAGCAGTGACTCTAGCGGCCCCTACGAGCAGTACTTC. Translation gives CASSDSSGPYEQYF.